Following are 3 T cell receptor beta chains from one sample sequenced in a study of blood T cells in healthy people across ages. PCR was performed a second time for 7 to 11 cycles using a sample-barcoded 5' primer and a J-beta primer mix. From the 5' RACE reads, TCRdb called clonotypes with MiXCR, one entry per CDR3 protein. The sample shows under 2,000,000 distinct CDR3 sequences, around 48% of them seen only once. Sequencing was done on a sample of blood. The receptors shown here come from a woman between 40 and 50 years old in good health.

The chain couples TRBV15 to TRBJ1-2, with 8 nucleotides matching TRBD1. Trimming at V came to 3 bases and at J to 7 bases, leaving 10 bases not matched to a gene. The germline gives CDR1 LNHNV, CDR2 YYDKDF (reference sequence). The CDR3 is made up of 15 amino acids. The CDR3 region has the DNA TGTGCCACCAGCAGCTTCCCTCTCAGGGGGCCTGGCTACACCTTC. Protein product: CATSSFPLRGPGYTF.

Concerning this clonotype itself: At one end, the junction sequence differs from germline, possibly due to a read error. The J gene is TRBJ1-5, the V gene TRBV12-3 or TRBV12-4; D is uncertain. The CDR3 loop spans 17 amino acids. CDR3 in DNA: TGTGCCAGCAGTTACCGAGTCGTGGGTGGGGTTGCGCGTCCCCTGCATTTT. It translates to CASSYRVVGGVARPLHF.

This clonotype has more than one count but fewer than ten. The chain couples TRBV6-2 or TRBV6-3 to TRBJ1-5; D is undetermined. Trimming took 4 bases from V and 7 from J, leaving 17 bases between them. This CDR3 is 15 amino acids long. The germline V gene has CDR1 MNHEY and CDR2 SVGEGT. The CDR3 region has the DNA TGTGCCAGCAGTTCCCCCACCGCGAGCGGACAGCCCCAGCATTTT. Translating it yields CASSSPTASGQPQHF.